The entry that follows covers one TCR beta chain sequence. This receptor's antigen is unknown. Within one base of it there is no much larger clone, and no base qualities were kept. The source of the sample is a study of T cell responses to AZD1222 COVID-19 vaccine (dated by TCRdb to the early 2020s). Notes on the research overall: Because spike-specific TCR depth and breadth did not differ between the two schedules, AZD1222 recipients who got a second dose at roughly 4 weeks were pooled with those who got a second dose at roughly 12 weeks. TCR sequencing covered roughly 230 trial participants: nearly 210 given two doses of AZD1222 and 26 given two doses of MenACWY control vaccine. Trial participants were enrolled by age into subgroups of 18-55, 56-69 and 70-plus years, and around 140, 26 and 57 TCR-sequenced participants, respectively, were included in these subgroups. General study outcomes and caveats: Participants were mostly white British and included more females than males, and it was suggested by the authors that clonal diversity may have been underestimated. The whole spike protein was spanned by vaccine-associated CD4 TCRs, and dominant responses were seen in regions 160-218 and 743-854. A significant rise in spike-specific TCR breadth and depth was observed after two AZD1222 doses relative to day 0 and relative to MenACWY recipients. Conclusions about previously exposed vaccinees are limited because only a handful of AZD1222 recipients were SARS-CoV-2 seropositive at baseline. Reportedly, almost half of the unique spike-specific TCRs recognized epitopes lying outside the regions that are mutated in the B.1.351 and B.1.1.7 variants. In the small 56-69-year group, the increase in depth fell short of significance, most likely because of low power. Because no day 14 peak-response samples were available, the repertoires could be characterized only after the peak T cell response.

The CDR3 regions of human TCRbeta chains were analyzed by immunosequencing. In the paper's pipeline: Repertoire TCRs were matched against a reference library of SARS-CoV-2-specific TCRs generated with the MIRA antigen-specificity platform. Breadth meant the fraction of unique TCRs that were SARS-CoV-2-associated, whereas depth meant the fraction of total T cells that were SARS-CoV-2-associated. Using the MIRA data, each spike-specific TCR was mapped to the spike region that the TCR reacts to and placed in a CD4 or CD8 class. Log10-transformed breadth and depth values were compared by one-way ANOVA with Sidak's multiple comparisons tests. This immuneACCESS table, as held by TCRdb, lists in-frame sequences with V and J called but not all clones. Of the missing ones, under half trace to an unresolved V gene in checked studies; the others have no known cause. V, J and clone size were drawn from that table, and D and trimming were deduced from the DNA. Present in this sample are 150,000 to 200,000 clones, around 90% of which were seen just once. Of the sample, about 2.5% is held by the ten largest clones.

The germline V gene specifies MDHEN as CDR1 and SYDVKM as CDR2. V drops 5 bases and J drops 5 bases, leaving 8 bases in between. The CDR3 runs 12 amino acids, cysteine and phenylalanine included. Solely the CDR3 DNA is kept, with 36 bases framed from the first base. What this sample's time point label stands for: baseline before first vaccination. Vaccinee samples came from UK trials COV001 and COV002, including a single-blind randomized controlled phase 2/3 trial of AZD1222 (ChAdOx1 nCoV-19) in healthy adults. Trial participant PBMC samples were collected at day 0 and day 28 after the second dose for TCRbeta chain sequencing.

The chain is encoded by TRBV28 joined to TRBJ2-3; no confident D gene assignment can be made. The receptor was isolated from an adult in good health. The specimen was peripheral blood, collected on day 0 of AZD1222 vaccination. The nucleotides read TGTGCCAGCAGTAACTTGAGAGATACGCAGTATTTT. Its translation reads: CASSNLRDTQYF.